The 14 T cell receptor beta chains presented below share a single source sample, sequenced in a study of cytotoxic CD8 clonotypes in ibrutinib-treated CLL. The repertoire was sequenced with immunoSEQ multiplex PCR; TCRdb's copy has only in-frame clones and lacks some. Of 15,000 or so clones in the sample, roughly 64% were seen once. Here the sequenced sample was PBMCs, taken before ibrutinib treatment. These receptor sequences come from a human donor with chronic lymphocytic leukemia.

In this sample, this clone turned up many times. For the CDR3, the DNA is TGTGCCAGCTCACAACAGGGCACAGATACGCAGTATTTT. Its translation: CASSQQGTDTQYF. The rearrangement joins TRBV18 to TRBJ2-3, with TRBD1 as a possible D gene (5 bases). Trimming cost V 4 bases and J 1 base, with 6 bases left between them. The germline V gene has CDR1 KGHSH and CDR2 LQKENI. CDR3 length: 13 residues. Full variable domain (rest looked up from reference TRBV18 and TRBJ2-3): NAGVMQNPRHLVRRRGQEARLRCSPMKGHSHVYWYRQLPEEGLKFMVYLQKENIIDESGMPKERFSAEFPKEGPSILRIQQVVRGDSAAYFCASSQQGTDTQYFGPGTRLTVL.

The J gene is TRBJ2-7, the V gene TRBV5-1; a weak D match, TRBD1 (5 bases). Between the trimmed V and J ends, which lost 3 bases and 6 bases, there was a span of 13 bases. The CDR3 is 13 amino acids. Germline V lookup: CDR1 SGHRS, CDR2 YFSETQ. CDR3 bases: TGCGCCAGCAGCTACCAAGCAGGGATCGAGCAGTACTTC. It specifies CASSYQAGIEQYF.

The V call is TRBV19, the J call TRBJ2-1; perhaps TRBD1 as D (6 bases). Trimming took 2 bases from V and 7 from J, leaving 12 bases between them. This CDR3 has 14 amino acids. The germline V gene encodes CDR1 LNHDA and CDR2 SQIVND (reference sequence). CDR3 bases: TGTGCCAGTAGTATAAACAGGGAAAGAAATGAGCAGTTCTTC. Protein: CASSINRERNEQFF.

The chain links TRBV9 to TRBJ2-7; 8 nucleotides agree with TRBD1. The CDR3 sequence is 14 residues long. Germline trimming cut 3 bases from V and 7 bases from J; bases unmatched to any gene: 9. CDR1 and CDR2 from the germline V gene are SGDLS and YYNGEE. CDR3 amino acids: CASSAQGASREQYF. CDR3 DNA: TGTGCCAGCAGCGCTCAGGGGGCTAGTAGGGAGCAGTACTTC.

The chain uses TRBV10-2 and TRBJ2-1; tentatively, D is TRBD1 or TRBD2 (5 bases each). Trimming cost V 7 bases and J 4 bases, with 26 bases left between them. The germline CDR1 and CDR2 sequences are WSHSY and SAAADI. This CDR3 comprises 18 residues. CDR3 sequence: CASTRLVLSGPEYNEQFF. The CDR3 nucleotides read TGCGCCAGCACCCGCTTAGTTTTGTCGGGGCCAGAATACAATGAGCAGTTCTTC.

This chain joins TRBV5-4 and TRBJ1-6, with D uncertain. CDR1 and CDR2 from the germline V gene are SGHNT and YYREEE (reference sequence). Between the trimmed V and J ends, which lost 4 bases and 0 bases, there was a span of 11 bases. The length of the CDR3 is 16 residues. This CDR3 reads CASSIGRSSYNSPLHF. The CDR3 DNA sequence: TGTGCCAGCAGCATCGGACGGAGCTCCTATAATTCACCCCTCCACTTT. The whole variable domain, filled in from reference TRBV5-4 and TRBJ1-6, reads ETGVTQSPTHLIKTRGQQVTLRCSSQSGHNTVSWYQQALGQGPQFIFQYYREEENGRGNFPPRFSGLQFPNYSSELNVNALELDDSALYLCASSIGRSSYNSPLHFGNGTRLTVT.

This clone was detected once. The J gene is TRBJ2-2, the V gene TRBV5-1; tentatively, D is TRBD2 (6 bases). Germline V CDR1 and CDR2: SGHRS, YFSETQ. The V end lost 5 bases, the J end lost 4 bases, and 6 bases lay between the germline ends. The CDR3 has 12 residues. CDR3 protein: CASREGTGELFF. The CDR3 DNA reads TGCGCCAGCAGGGAGGGCACCGGGGAGCTGTTTTTT.

The chain carries TRBV18 and TRBJ1-3, with D uncertain. V lost 0 bases and J 0 bases, leaving 6 bases between the germline ends. This CDR3 comprises 15 residues. CDR1 and CDR2 (germline): KGHSH, LQKENI. In DNA, the CDR3 is TGTGCCAGCTCACCACCAAGCCTCTCTGGAAACACCATATATTTT. Translated, it gives CASSPPSLSGNTIYF.

The genes are TRBV27 and TRBJ1-1; possibly TRBD1 for D (5 bases). CDR3 length equals 12 residues. Germline V lookup: CDR1 MNHEY, CDR2 SMNVEV (reference sequence). The V end was cut by 8 bases, the J end by 4 bases, with 11 bases between. The CDR3: CASGVTVTEAFF. In DNA form, the CDR3 reads TGTGCCAGCGGGGTGACAGTCACTGAAGCTTTCTTT.

The gene calls are TRBV5-4 and TRBJ2-7; 10 bases fit TRBD1. V shed 0 bases, J shed 6 bases, and the junction held 3 bases outside the gene matches. The CDR3 runs to 14 residues. Germline assignment: CDR1 SGHNT and CDR2 YYREEE (reference sequence). The CDR3 loop is CASSLEGQGPEQYF. The CDR3 bases are TGTGCCAGCAGCTTGGAGGGACAGGGGCCCGAGCAGTACTTC.

Note on this clone: Other nucleotide sequences in the sample specify the same CDR3. The rearrangement links TRBV6-1 to TRBJ1-6; perhaps TRBD1 as D (6 bases). The germline V and J ends were trimmed by 1 base and 0 bases, with 10 bases remaining between them. CDR3 length equals 17 residues. Germline values: CDR1 MNHNS, CDR2 SASEGT. The CDR3 coding sequence is TGTGCCAGCAGTGAAGTAGGGGGTAGCTCCTATAATTCACCCCTCCACTTT. Protein product: CASSEVGGSSYNSPLHF.

The chain employs TRBV6-4 and TRBJ2-3; TRBD2 agrees at 8 bases. Germline V CDR1 and CDR2: MRHNA, SNTAGT. The CDR3 contains 15 residues. J was trimmed by 8 bases and V by 5 bases; bases with no gene match: 12. This chain's CDR3 is CASSIGAGALGTQYF. Here the CDR3 DNA reads TGTGCCAGCAGTATTGGAGCGGGGGCACTGGGTACGCAGTATTTT.

The gene calls are TRBV29-1 and TRBJ1-2; 9 nucleotides align to TRBD1. Germline-derived CDR1 and CDR2 are SQVTM and ANQGSEA. The CDR3 is made up of 13 amino acids. J was trimmed by 5 bases and V by 7 bases; bases with no gene match: 8. The CDR3, as DNA: TGCAGCGCTCCGGACAGGGGAGGGTATGGCTACACCTTC. It translates to CSAPDRGGYGYTF.

The V gene is TRBV11-2, the J gene TRBJ2-5, with 7 bases matching TRBD1. Germline CDR1 SGHAT, CDR2 FQNNGV. The length of the CDR3 is 16 residues. With 1 base clipped from V and 0 bases from J, the junction kept 5 bases outside the gene matches. The CDR3 region is CASSLGDRINQETQYF. The DNA for the CDR3 is TGTGCCAGCAGCTTAGGGGACAGAATTAACCAAGAGACCCAGTACTTC.